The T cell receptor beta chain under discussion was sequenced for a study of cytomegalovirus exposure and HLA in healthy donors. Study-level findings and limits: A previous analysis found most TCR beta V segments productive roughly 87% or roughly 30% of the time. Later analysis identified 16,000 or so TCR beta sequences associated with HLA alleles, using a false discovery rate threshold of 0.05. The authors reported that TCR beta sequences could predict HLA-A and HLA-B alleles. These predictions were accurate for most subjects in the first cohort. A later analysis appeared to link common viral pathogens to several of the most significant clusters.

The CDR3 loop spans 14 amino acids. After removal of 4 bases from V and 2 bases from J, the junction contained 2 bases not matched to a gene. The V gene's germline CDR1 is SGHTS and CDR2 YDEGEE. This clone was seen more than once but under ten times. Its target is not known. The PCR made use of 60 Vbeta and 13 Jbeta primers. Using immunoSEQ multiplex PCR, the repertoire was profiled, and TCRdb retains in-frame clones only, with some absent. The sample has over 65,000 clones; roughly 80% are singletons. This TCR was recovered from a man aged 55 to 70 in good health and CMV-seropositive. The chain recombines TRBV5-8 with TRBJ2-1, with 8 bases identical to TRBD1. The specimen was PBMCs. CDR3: CASSRQGTYNEQFF. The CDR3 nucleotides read TGTGCCAGCAGCCGACAGGGGACCTACAATGAGCAGTTCTTC.